The clone carrying this TCR beta chain was recorded many times. Its antigen is unidentified. All sequencing subjects had displayed CD8+CD57+ cell expansion on flow cytometry. Every one of the patients had aplastic anemia (severe, acquired). V lost 6 bases and J lost 2, with 10 bases in between. The germline CDR1 and CDR2 sequences are LNHDA and SQIVND (reference sequence). The CDR3 is 13 amino acids. The TCR beta profiling, which covered VDJ combination and CDR3 sequence, was carried out using genomic DNA as the template. TCRdb recomputed calls from the reads with MiXCR, one row per CDR3 protein. Among around 430,000 distinct CDR3 sequences, roughly 34% were seen once, and the ten largest hold roughly 0.8%. This sample stems from a study of CD8+CD57+ T cells in acquired aplastic anemia. Across the whole study: Sorted CD4+ and CD8+ cells yielded DNA averaging approximately 3.5 ug.

The study's findings and limits: Controls and patients did not differ significantly in CD8+ Simpson's diversity. Both patients and controls carried the same twenty-nine CD8+ CDR3 sequences.

This clonotype originated in a human donor with aplastic anemia. The material sequenced was sorted CD4+, CD8+, or CD8+CD57+ T cells (not recorded which) from PBMCs. V is TRBV19 and J is TRBJ1-1; D gene uncertain. The CDR3 here is CASRARKNTEAFF. CDR3 nucleotide sequence: TGTGCCAGTAGGGCCAGGAAAAACACTGAAGCTTTCTTT.